The clone carrying this T cell receptor beta chain was seen a handful of times. CDR1 is MDHEN, CDR2 SYDVKM, per germline. The CDR3 spans 14 residues. V lost 5 bases, J lost 9 bases, and 6 bases stayed unmatched. The sample comes from a study of blood T cell repertoires in COVID-19. Study-level background: Samples taken during acute and convalescent COVID-19 were collected in the United States, Italy and Spain. From T cells, B-cell-depleted T cells, or PBMCs came the material, which was cDNA or gDNA.

Clones were read by immunoSEQ multiplex PCR, and TCRdb kept only the in-frame ones, dropping some. The repertoire includes over 75,000 clones, over 80% of them detected once, and roughly 30% sits in the top ten. Sequenced: peripheral blood. This receptor was identified in a woman aged 80 or over with active or convalescent COVID-19. This rearrangement joins TRBV28 to TRBJ1-6, with 8 bases fitting TRBD1. Written as DNA, the CDR3 is TGTGCCAGCAGTCGCCAGGGGGCTATTTCACCCCTCCACTTT. Translated: CASSRQGAISPLHF.